The next 8 T cell receptor beta chains were all read from a single sample in a study of blood T cell repertoires in COVID-19. Profiling relied on immunoSEQ multiplex PCR, and the TCRdb table lists in-frame clones only, not all of them. The top ten hold roughly 4% of the sample, which has under 75,000 clones, 70% to 90% seen once. The sequenced material came from peripheral blood. The receptors derive from a man in his forties or fifties with active COVID-19.

The chain uses TRBV19 and TRBJ1-1; TRBD1 is a possible D gene (5 bases). Trimming stripped 3 bases from V and 6 bases from J, with 17 bases between. CDR1 LNHDA and CDR2 SQIVND come from the germline V gene (reference sequence). This CDR3 has 15 amino acids. The CDR3: CASSISPTGYPEAFF. The CDR3, as DNA: TGTGCCAGTAGTATCTCCCCTACAGGTTACCCTGAAGCTTTCTTT.

The CDR3 nucleotides are TGTGCCAGCAGCCAAGATCGGGTAGATACGCAGTATTTT. Translating gives CASSQDRVDTQYF. The chain joins TRBV3-1 (or the pseudogene TRBV3-2) to TRBJ2-3; D remains unclear. The CDR3 runs to 13 residues. Between the trimmed V and J ends, which lost 0 bases and 5 bases, there was a span of 6 bases. In germline, CDR1 is LGHDT, CDR2 YNNKEL (reference sequence).

This sequence joins TRBV7-9 and TRBJ1-2; D not resolved. Germline CDR1 reads SEHNR; CDR2 reads FQNEAQ (reference sequence). V was shortened by 5 bases and J by 5 bases, with 9 bases between the two germline ends. The CDR3 extends over 12 amino acids. This CDR3 is CASSVQRYGYTF. CDR3 bases: TGTGCCAGCAGCGTTCAGCGTTATGGCTACACCTTC.

This chain joins TRBV11-2 and TRBJ1-3, with a weak D call TRBD1 (6 bases). CDR1 is SGHAT and CDR2 is FQNNGV in the germline V gene. Trimming pared 1 base from V and 4 bases from J, leaving 11 bases between. This CDR3 has 15 amino acids. CDR3 in DNA: TGTGCCAGCAGCTTAGCCCACCAGGGGGGAAACACCATATATTTT. It specifies CASSLAHQGGNTIYF.

The chain is built from TRBV7-9 and TRBJ2-5, with D possibly TRBD2 on 5 matching bases. The CDR3 runs 14 residues. V lost 3 bases, J lost 4 bases, and 12 bases lay in between. Per germline, CDR1 SEHNR and CDR2 FQNEAQ (reference sequence). In nucleotides, the CDR3 is TGTGCCAGCAGCTTCGGACGGAGGCGAGAGACCCAGTACTTC. This sequence encodes CASSFGRRRETQYF. Full variable domain (outside the CDR3, taken from reference TRBV7-9 and TRBJ2-5): DTGVSQNPRHKITKRGQNVTFRCDPISEHNRLYWYRQTLGQGPEFLTYFQNEAQLEKSRLLSDRFSAERPKGSFSTLEIQRTEQGDSAMYLCASSFGRRRETQYFGPGTRLLVL.

The V gene is TRBV12-3 or TRBV12-4, the J gene TRBJ1-2, with TRBD1 as a possible D gene (5 bases). The CDR3 contains 12 residues. V shed 6 bases and J shed 5 bases, with 10 bases lying between them. This chain's CDR3 is CASSPGGYGYTF. The DNA for the CDR3 is TGTGCCAGCAGCCCCGGGGGTTATGGCTACACCTTC.

The chain recombines TRBV5-1 with TRBJ2-5; 11 bases line up with TRBD2. The V gene's germline CDR1 is SGHRS and CDR2 YFSETQ. The V gene end was trimmed by 6 bases and the J gene end by 5 bases; junction bases not matched to a gene: 12. The CDR3 loop spans 16 amino acids. This CDR3 reads CASTRSALAGVETQYF. CDR3 DNA: TGCGCCAGCACCCGGTCTGCACTAGCGGGGGTGGAGACCCAGTACTTC.

There are a few counts of this clone. The CDR3 is CASSPPGHLNSPLHF. The DNA for the CDR3 is TGTGCCAGTAGTCCCCCGGGACATCTAAATTCACCCCTCCACTTT. The chain employs TRBV19 and TRBJ1-6, with TRBD1 as a possible D gene (6 bases). This CDR3 contains 15 residues. V was cut by 5 bases and J by 7 bases, with 15 bases left in between. CDR1 is LNHDA and CDR2 is SQIVND in the germline V gene (reference sequence).